A selection of T cell receptor beta chains follows, all from one sample in a study of CD8 T cells in ankylosing spondylitis. Using its own MiXCR run on the 5' RACE reads, TCRdb lists one record per CDR3 protein. Among about 250,000 distinct CDR3 sequences, roughly 32% were seen once, and the ten largest hold approximately 4.4%. Sequencing was performed on blood, either unsorted or a sorted T cell fraction (not recorded which). These receptors all stem from a male donor with ankylosing spondylitis or in good health (not recorded which). Both conserved end residues are part of each CDR3. Each record gives: clone size, J gene, V gene, D gene, CDR3 protein, CDR3 DNA. D genes are given only for firm matches. Clone size is not always given. Where it is, it says once, few, many or a class for expanded clones.

>-|TRBJ2-1|TRBV7-2|TRBD1
CASSTLDRSYRGEQFF
TGTGCCAGCAGCACCTTGGACAGGAGCTACAGAGGTGAGCAGTTCTTC
>few|TRBJ2-5|TRBV12-3/TRBV12-4|TRBD2
CASSPSGGEETQYF
TGTGCCAGCAGTCCTAGCGGGGGCGAGGAGACCCAGTACTTC
>-|TRBJ2-4|TRBV5-4|TRBD1
CASSPRTGGFLAKNIQYF
TGTGCCAGCAGCCCCCGGACAGGCGGGTTTCTAGCCAAAAACATTCAGTACTTC
>-|TRBJ2-2|TRBV7-9|-
CASSLALAAGELFF
TGTGCCAGCAGCTTGGCCCTCGCTGCCGGGGAGCTGTTTTTT
>-|TRBJ2-5|TRBV20-1|TRBD2
CSANALAGVLETQYF
TGCAGTGCCAACGCATTAGCGGGGGTTTTAGAGACCCAGTACTTC
>-|TRBJ2-5|TRBV6-5|-
CASSSFREQETQYF
TGTGCCAGCAGTTCCTTCCGGGAGCAAGAGACCCAGTACTTC
>-|TRBJ1-1|TRBV28|-
CASSLHRLNTEAFF
TGTGCCAGCAGTTTGCACAGGTTGAACACTGAAGCTTTCTTT
>-|TRBJ1-2|TRBV20-1|-
CSARTANYGYTF
TGCAGTGCCAGGACAGCCAACTATGGCTACACCTTC
>-|TRBJ1-1|TRBV12-3/TRBV12-4|TRBD1
CASSVGDRGLGEAFF
TGTGCCAGCAGTGTAGGGGACAGGGGGCTAGGTGAAGCTTTCTTT
>few|TRBJ1-5|TRBV12-3/TRBV12-4|TRBD1
CASQGTGGGNQPQHF
TGTGCCAGCCAGGGGACAGGGGGTGGCAATCAGCCCCAGCATTTT
>-|TRBJ1-2|TRBV20-1|-
CSARDGSSSYGYTF
TGCAGTGCTAGAGACGGGTCCTCCTCCTATGGCTACACCTTC
>few|TRBJ2-1|TRBV5-4|-
CASSLPTSVQFF
TGTGCCAGCAGCTTACCCACGTCCGTACAGTTCTTC
>-|TRBJ2-7|TRBV6-5|-
CASSRGLEQYF
TGTGCCAGCAGCCGGGGTCTCGAGCAGTACTTC
>-|TRBJ2-1|TRBV20-1|-
CSARDYLDDEQFF
TGCAGTGCTAGAGATTACCTAGACGATGAGCAGTTCTTC
>-|TRBJ1-1|TRBV20-1|TRBD1
CSANDRAIVNTEAFF
TGCAGTGCGAACGACAGGGCCATAGTGAACACTGAAGCTTTCTTT
>-|TRBJ2-5|TRBV21-1|-
CASLERGLRETQYF
TGTGCCAGCCTAGAACGTGGACTAAGGGAGACCCAGTACTTC
>-|TRBJ1-3|TRBV12-3/TRBV12-4|-
CASSFSDYGNTIYF
TGTGCCAGCAGTTTCTCGGATTATGGAAACACCATATATTTT
>-|TRBJ2-3|TRBV5-5|-
CASSLAAGAPDRDTQYF
TGTGCCAGCAGCTTGGCAGCGGGTGCTCCGGACAGGGATACGCAGTATTTT
>-|TRBJ1-3|TRBV9|-
CASSVGAGPGNTIYF
TGTGCCAGCAGCGTAGGGGCAGGCCCTGGAAACACCATATATTTT
>-|TRBJ1-2|TRBV27|-
CASSSGWGRDENYGYTF
TGTGCCAGCAGTTCTGGGTGGGGACGGGATGAGAACTATGGCTACACCTTC
>-|TRBJ2-7|TRBV20-1|-
CSARPRTGTPYEQYF
TGCAGTGCTAGACCTAGGACGGGGACTCCATACGAGCAGTACTTC
>once|TRBJ2-4|TRBV11-2|-
CASSLDLAGVDIQYF
TGTGCCAGCAGCTTAGATCTAGCTGGAGTCGACATTCAGTACTTC
>few|TRBJ1-1|TRBV6-5|-
CASSYGAEAFF
TGTGCCAGCAGTTACGGAGCTGAAGCTTTCTTT
>few|TRBJ2-4|TRBV5-1|TRBD1
CASSSGTGEADIQYF
TGCGCCAGCAGCTCGGGGACAGGGGAGGCGGACATTCAGTACTTC
>few|TRBJ1-5|TRBV15|-
CATSFGYQPQHF
TGTGCCACCAGCTTCGGATATCAGCCCCAGCATTTT
>-|TRBJ1-5|TRBV12-3/TRBV12-4|TRBD1
CASSRTGYNQPQHF
TGTGCCAGCAGTCGGACAGGGTATAATCAGCCCCAGCATTTT
>-|TRBJ2-3|TRBV2|-
CASPSGGTSTDTQYF
TGTGCCAGCCCGTCTGGGGGTACTAGCACAGATACGCAGTATTTT
>-|TRBJ2-5|TRBV29-1|-
CSAGGARETQYF
TGCAGCGCTGGGGGGGCCCGGGAGACCCAGTACTTC
>few|TRBJ2-1|TRBV4-1|-
CASAMTPFPDEQFF
TGCGCCAGCGCGATGACACCGTTTCCCGATGAGCAGTTCTTC
>-|TRBJ2-1|TRBV5-1|TRBD2
CASSRDGLAGGHEQFF
TGCGCCAGCAGCCGGGACGGACTAGCGGGGGGTCATGAGCAGTTCTTC
>few|TRBJ2-7|TRBV6-1|TRBD2
CASSPLTSGGSYEQYF
TGTGCCAGCAGTCCGCTTACTAGCGGGGGATCCTACGAGCAGTACTTC
>few|TRBJ2-7|TRBV27|-
CASSPGRTTYEQYF
TGTGCCAGCAGTCCTGGTCGGACGACCTACGAGCAGTACTTC
>-|TRBJ1-2|TRBV20-1|-
CSARDSPSRYGYTF
TGCAGTGCTAGAGATAGTCCGTCACGCTATGGCTACACCTTC
>-|TRBJ1-5|TRBV20-1|-
CSARRTGNQPQHF
TGCAGTGCTAGACGGACAGGCAATCAGCCCCAGCATTTT
>few|TRBJ2-7|TRBV5-1|TRBD1
CASSGTGSYEQYF
TGCGCCAGCAGCGGGACAGGCTCCTACGAGCAGTACTTC
>-|TRBJ2-5|TRBV6-5|-
CASSLAEGRETQYF
TGTGCCAGCAGTTTGGCCGAGGGCAGAGAGACCCAGTACTTC